The 6 T cell receptor beta chains given below trace back to one sample, sequenced in a study of T cell responses to AZD1222 COVID-19 vaccine. The assay was immunoSEQ multiplex PCR, and TCRdb's table has in-frame clones only and misses some. The sample includes tens of thousands of clones, around nine tenths of them seen just once. The sequenced sample was peripheral blood, obtained 28 days after the second AZD1222 dose. The source of these receptors is an adult who received the AZD1222 COVID-19 vaccine.

In DNA form, the CDR3 reads TGTGCCAGCAGTTGGGGGACTAGCGCCGTCACAGATACGCAGTATTTT. Its protein is CASSWGTSAVTDTQYF. This chain uses TRBV6-5 with TRBJ2-3, with 10 bases identical to TRBD2. J gave up 2 bases and V 4 bases, and 6 bases lay outside the gene matches. The CDR3 consists of 16 residues. The germline CDR1 and CDR2 sequences are MNHEY and SVGAGI.

This chain links TRBV11-2 with TRBJ2-3, with 8 bases aligning to TRBD2. This CDR3 spans 16 amino acids. V was pared by 1 base and J by 0 bases, with 3 bases of the junction left unmatched. The germline gives CDR1 SGHAT, CDR2 FQNNGV. The CDR3 protein is CASSLGVAGSTDTQYF. CDR3 bases: TGTGCCAGCAGCTTAGGGGTAGCGGGGAGCACAGATACGCAGTATTTT.

This clone was found a few times. Additional DNA sequences in this sample encode the identical CDR3. The chain's CDR3 is CASSLTGDQPQHF. CDR3 coding DNA: TGTGCCAGCAGCTTGACAGGGGATCAGCCCCAGCATTTT. The rearrangement joins TRBV6-5 to TRBJ1-5, with 8 bases lining up with TRBD1. The germline gives CDR1 MNHEY, CDR2 SVGAGI. The CDR3 extends over 13 amino acids. V was clipped by 6 bases and J by 5 bases; unmatched bases: 3.

This clone has only a few counts. The chain uses TRBV19 and TRBJ2-1, with D maybe TRBD2 (6 bases). Looked up from germline, CDR1 is LNHDA and CDR2 is SQIVND (reference sequence). The CDR3 contains 17 residues. Trimming took off 7 bases at V and 3 bases at J, with 22 bases between the two ends. The CDR3 region has the DNA TGTGCCAGTACCCAGTCCCCTCTAGCGAGAGACTACAATGAGCAGTTCTTC. It is translated as CASTQSPLARDYNEQFF.

This clone occurred a few times. The CDR3 region has the DNA TGCGCCAGCAGCCGGGACTCGACTTCCGTTGAGCAGTTCTTC. It is translated as CASSRDSTSVEQFF. The chain uses TRBV5-1 and TRBJ2-1; a weak D match, TRBD2 (6 bases). The CDR3 totals 14 residues. CDR1 is SGHRS and CDR2 is YFSETQ in the germline V gene. The V end lost 4 bases, the J end lost 9 bases, and 17 bases lay between the germline ends.

The chain recombines TRBV28 with TRBJ1-6; unclear D gene. The V end lost 6 bases, the J end lost 5 bases, and 14 bases lay between the germline ends. There are 15 residues in the CDR3. Germline V gene lookup returns CDR1 MDHEN and CDR2 SYDVKM. CDR3 coding DNA: TGTGCCAGCAGGGGTTCAAAGGGAAATAATTCACCCCTCCACTTT. As protein: CASRGSKGNNSPLHF.